What follows are 29 T cell receptor beta chains derived from one specimen sequenced in a study of CD8 T cells in Susac syndrome. The RNA, roughly 0.45 to 1 ug, was put through reverse transcription using random hexamers. TCRdb re-called the immunoSEQ multiplex PCR reads through MiXCR, storing one row per CDR3 protein. The sample records approximately 25,000 distinct CDR3 sequences, around 93% being singletons. Sequencing was performed on CD8+ T cells from PBMCs. Receptors were obtained from a human donor with Susac syndrome.

The chain uses TRBV13 and TRBJ1-4, with D hard to call. CDR1 and CDR2 (germline): PRHDT, FYEKMQ (reference sequence). This CDR3 has 13 amino acids. Trimming removed 2 bases from V and 9 bases from J, with 10 bases in between. The CDR3 here is CASSLRMGKKLFF. CDR3 sequence (DNA): TGTGCCAGCAGCTTAAGGATGGGGAAAAAACTGTTTTTT.

This clonotype appeared a single time. The chain recombines TRBV9 with TRBJ2-1; D gene uncertain. V dropped 4 bases and J dropped 2 bases, with 13 bases sitting between them. CDR3 length equals 15 residues. Germline CDR1 reads SGDLS; CDR2 reads YYNGEE. The CDR3 nucleotides are TGTGCCAGCAGCTCCTTGCGGAGAACCTACAATGAGCAGTTCTTC. Residues: CASSSLRRTYNEQFF.

The chain uses TRBV7-9 and TRBJ1-5, with a weak D call TRBD1 (6 bases). The germline V gene encodes CDR1 SEHNR and CDR2 FQNEAQ (reference sequence). V lost 5 bases and J 7 bases, leaving 15 bases between the germline ends. The CDR3 is made up of 14 amino acids. CDR3 sequence: CASSEGRGEQPQHF. In DNA, the CDR3 is TGTGCCAGCAGCGAGGGCAGGGGTGAACAGCCCCAGCATTTT.

V gene TRBV14 combines with J gene TRBJ1-2, with D tentatively TRBD1 (6 bases). The V and J ends lost 1 base and 6 bases respectively, with 9 bases between them. Germline V gives CDR1 SGHDN, CDR2 FVKESK. This CDR3 has 13 amino acids. CDR3 region: CASSQGTVNGYTF. CDR3 in DNA: TGTGCCAGCAGCCAAGGGACAGTAAATGGCTACACCTTC. Supplemented by reference TRBV14 and TRBJ1-2, the full variable domain reads EAGVTQFPSHSVIEKGQTVTLRCDPISGHDNLYWYRRVMGKEIKFLLHFVKESKQDESGMPNNRFLAERTGGTYSTLKVQPAELEDSGVYFCASSQGTVNGYTFGSGTRLTVV.

This clonotype was observed a single time. The chain uses TRBV5-1 and TRBJ2-6, with a tentative D call TRBD2 (6 bases). V gave up 0 bases and J gave up 0 bases, with 19 bases separating them. Per the germline V gene, CDR1 is SGHRS and CDR2 is YFSETQ. This CDR3 comprises 20 residues. The chain's CDR3 is CASSLGLRVQEGSGANVLTF. In nucleotides, the CDR3 is TGCGCCAGCAGCTTGGGGTTGAGGGTACAGGAGGGCTCTGGGGCCAACGTCCTGACTTTC.

The rearrangement links TRBV11-2 to TRBJ2-7, with D perhaps TRBD2 (6 bases). The CDR3 consists of 16 residues. Trimming cost V 1 base and J 2 bases, with 15 bases left between them. CDR1 SGHAT and CDR2 FQNNGV come from the germline V gene. CDR3: CASSLAPGGFTYEQYF. The CDR3 bases are TGTGCCAGCAGCTTAGCGCCCGGGGGATTCACCTACGAGCAGTACTTC.

The chain couples TRBV6-5 to TRBJ2-2; the D gene could be TRBD1 or TRBD2 (5 bases each). This CDR3 comprises 16 residues. Trimming cost V 1 base and J 2 bases, with 11 bases left between them. CDR1 and CDR2 (germline): MNHEY, SVGAGI. CDR3: CASSYYYGDNTGELFF. CDR3 nucleotides: TGTGCCAGCAGTTACTATTATGGGGACAACACCGGGGAGCTGTTTTTT.

J is TRBJ2-5 and V is TRBV4-1; 7 positions match TRBD1. CDR3 length: 16 amino acids. The trim removed 5 bases at V and 7 bases at J, leaving 16 bases unmatched. Germline-derived CDR1 and CDR2 are MGHRA and YSYEKL. The DNA of the CDR3 is TGCGCCAGCAGCAACGAAGCCGAAACAGGGGTATTGACCCAGTACTTC. Protein: CASSNEAETGVLTQYF.

The chain joins TRBV19 to TRBJ2-7; maybe TRBD2 (6 bases). CDR1 is LNHDA, CDR2 SQIVND, per germline (reference sequence). V was clipped by 8 bases and J by 4 bases, with 9 bases between them. The CDR3 consists of 11 residues. The CDR3 DNA reads as TGTGCCAGTGGTGGGGGGTACGAGCAGTACTTC. This sequence encodes CASGGGYEQYF.

The V and J genes are TRBV7-9 and TRBJ2-3; 7 nucleotides align to TRBD2. The germline V gene encodes CDR1 SEHNR and CDR2 FQNEAQ (reference sequence). Trimming took 0 bases from V and 2 from J; bases not matched to a gene: 8. There are 17 residues in the CDR3. CDR3 protein: CASSLAGLRDSTDTQYF. In nucleotides, the CDR3 is TGTGCCAGCAGCTTAGCGGGACTAAGGGACTCCACAGATACGCAGTATTTT. The full variable domain, rest sourced from reference TRBV7-9 and TRBJ2-3, is DTGVSQNPRHKITKRGQNVTFRCDPISEHNRLYWYRQTLGQGPEFLTYFQNEAQLEKSRLLSDRFSAERPKGSFSTLEIQRTEQGDSAMYLCASSLAGLRDSTDTQYFGPGTRLTVL.

This chain connects TRBV12-3 or TRBV12-4 to TRBJ2-7, with a possible D match to TRBD2 (5 bases). V was shortened by 6 bases and J by 0 bases, with 9 bases between the two germline ends. The CDR3 runs to 13 residues. In DNA form, the CDR3 reads TGTGCCAGCAGCCCCGGGAACTCCTACGAGCAGTACTTC. It is translated as CASSPGNSYEQYF.

The rearrangement joins TRBV30 to TRBJ1-5; 10 nucleotides line up with TRBD1. CDR3 length equals 15 residues. V gave up 0 bases and J gave up 5 bases; unmatched junction bases: 4. Germline values: CDR1 GTSNPN, CDR2 SVGIG (reference sequence). The CDR3 region is CAWSVRDRGDQPQHF. DNA for the CDR3: TGTGCCTGGAGTGTACGGGACAGGGGAGATCAGCCCCAGCATTTT.

The V and J genes are TRBV7-9 and TRBJ1-2; D not certain. Trimming shortened V by 1 base and J by 4 bases, and 7 bases separated the two germline ends. The CDR3 is made up of 13 amino acids. CDR1 is SEHNR, CDR2 FQNEAQ, per germline (reference sequence). The CDR3 loop is CASSLDPSYGYTF. In nucleotides, the CDR3 is TGTGCCAGCAGCTTAGATCCCAGCTATGGCTACACCTTC.

V usage is TRBV28 and J usage is TRBJ2-7; a possible D gene is TRBD2 (5 bases). The V and J ends lost 5 bases and 1 base respectively, with 18 bases between them. This CDR3 comprises 16 residues. Germline V gene sequence: CDR1 MDHEN, CDR2 SYDVKM. This CDR3 reads CASSRPPYGDSYEQYF. The CDR3 bases are TGTGCCAGCAGTCGCCCTCCGTACGGGGATTCCTACGAGCAGTACTTC.

J is TRBJ1-5 and V is TRBV5-6, with no clear D. Germline V gene lookup returns CDR1 SGHDT and CDR2 YYEEEE. This CDR3 comprises 13 residues. Between the trimmed V and J ends, which lost 0 bases and 5 bases, there was a span of 6 bases. CDR3 sequence reads: CASSLVQDQPQHF. The CDR3 DNA reads as TGTGCCAGCAGCTTGGTTCAGGATCAGCCCCAGCATTTT.

A single count supports this clonotype. The rearrangement joins TRBV30 to TRBJ1-1, with 9 bases fitting TRBD1. The CDR3 is made up of 15 amino acids. V trimming: 1 base; J trimming: 0 bases; junction bases outside the gene matches: 3. The germline V gene has CDR1 GTSNPN and CDR2 SVGIG (reference sequence). For the CDR3, the DNA is TGTGCCTGGAGTGCGGGGACAGGGATGAACACTGAAGCTTTCTTT. Protein product: CAWSAGTGMNTEAFF.

The gene calls are TRBV2 and TRBJ1-2; D is uncertain. Trimming removed 3 bases from V and 3 bases from J, with 14 bases in between. Germline V lookup: CDR1 SNHLY, CDR2 FYNNEI. This CDR3 contains 15 residues. The DNA for the CDR3 is TGTGCCAGCAGTGACCTTGAACGATGGGACTATGGCTACACCTTC. Protein: CASSDLERWDYGYTF.

The chain carries TRBV4-1 and TRBJ2-5; D not certain. Trimming shortened V by 2 bases and J by 5 bases, and 12 bases separated the two germline ends. Germline V lookup: CDR1 MGHRA, CDR2 YSYEKL. The CDR3 covers 14 residues. The CDR3 DNA follows: TGCGCCAGCAGCCAAATTGGGTTCAGGGAGACCCAGTACTTC. Protein: CASSQIGFRETQYF.

The rearrangement uses TRBV2 and TRBJ2-7, with D perhaps assigned TRBD1 or TRBD2 (5 bases each). The CDR3 loop spans 16 amino acids. Germline CDR1 SNHLY, CDR2 FYNNEI. The germline V and J ends were trimmed by 3 bases and 3 bases, with 18 bases remaining between them. DNA for the CDR3: TGTGCCAGCAGTGATCCGACCACTACGAGGGGCTACGAGCAGTACTTC. Its translation is CASSDPTTTRGYEQYF.

The chain carries TRBV28 and TRBJ2-7; D possibly corresponds to TRBD1 (5 bases). The CDR3 length is 14 residues. V was pared by 5 bases and J by 2 bases, with 13 bases between. Germline CDR1 and CDR2: MDHEN and SYDVKM. CDR3 amino acids: CASSGRRVTYEQYF. CDR3 coding DNA: TGTGCCAGCAGTGGCCGCAGGGTGACCTACGAGCAGTACTTC.

The chain employs TRBV7-9 and TRBJ2-7; no clear D gene. V lost 3 bases and J lost 2, with 8 bases in between. The CDR3 is made up of 13 amino acids. The germline V gene has CDR1 SEHNR and CDR2 FQNEAQ (reference sequence). Here the CDR3 reads CASSFIATYEQYF. CDR3 sequence (DNA): TGTGCCAGCAGCTTCATCGCTACCTACGAGCAGTACTTC.

The J gene is TRBJ1-5, the V gene TRBV28; 10 bases align to TRBD1. Trimming removed 5 bases from V and 4 bases from J; junction bases left unmatched: 8. The CDR3 covers 16 residues. CDR1 is MDHEN and CDR2 is SYDVKM in the germline V gene. The CDR3, as DNA: TGTGCCAGCAGTAGCGACAGGGGGCGTAGGAATCAGCCCCAGCATTTT. It encodes CASSSDRGRRNQPQHF.

The rearrangement links TRBV7-8 to TRBJ2-3; TRBD1 matches at 8 bases. CDR1 SGHVS and CDR2 FQNEAQ come from the germline V gene. J was trimmed by 6 bases and V by 4 bases; bases with no gene match: 6. There are 14 residues in the CDR3. The CDR3 nucleotides read TGTGCCAGCAGCTCCTGGGACAGGTGGGATACGCAGTATTTT. Translated, it gives CASSSWDRWDTQYF.

CDR3 amino acids: CASSPSPGAPTDTQYF. The CDR3 DNA reads as TGTGCCAGCAGCCCATCCCCAGGGGCTCCCACAGATACGCAGTATTTT. The V and J genes are TRBV7-3 and TRBJ2-3; D might be TRBD1 (6 bases). Trimming left V 5 bases short and J 2 bases short, with 17 bases between. The CDR3 is made up of 16 amino acids. Germline CDR1 is SGHTA and CDR2 is FQGTGA.

Written as DNA, the CDR3 is TGTGCCAGCAGGGGGGACGGAGAGACCCAGTACTTC. It specifies CASRGDGETQYF. The V and J genes are TRBV28 and TRBJ2-5, with D perhaps being TRBD1 or TRBD2 (5 bases each). The CDR3 sequence is 12 residues long. The V gene's germline CDR1 is MDHEN and CDR2 SYDVKM. Trimming removed 6 bases at V and 4 bases at J, with 9 bases between.

This clonotype was counted once. V is TRBV5-4 and J is TRBJ2-7, with a tentative D call TRBD2 (7 bases). The CDR3 extends over 15 amino acids. Germline V gives CDR1 SGHNT, CDR2 YYREEE (reference sequence). Trimming removed 0 bases at V and 4 bases at J, with 14 bases between. CDR3 sequence reads: CASSLALEGGYEQYF. The CDR3 nucleotides read TGTGCCAGCAGCTTGGCCCTGGAGGGGGGGTACGAGCAGTACTTC.

This clonotype has a single count. The rearrangement uses TRBV7-3 and TRBJ2-2; possibly TRBD1 for D (5 bases). Germline V gene data show CDR1 as SGHTA and CDR2 as FQGTGA. The CDR3 covers 15 residues. V was cut by 5 bases and J by 2 bases, with 12 bases left in between. The CDR3 protein is CASSPDRTNTGELFF. For the CDR3, the DNA is TGTGCCAGCAGCCCCGACAGAACAAACACCGGGGAGCTGTTTTTT.

This chain links TRBV12-3 or TRBV12-4 with TRBJ2-3, with TRBD2 matching over 8 bases. Trimming removed 6 bases from V and 4 bases from J; junction bases left unmatched: 9. The CDR3 has 15 amino acids. The DNA of the CDR3 is TGTGCCAGCAGCCCTCACCCGCGGGGGGCAGATACGCAGTATTTT. Residues: CASSPHPRGADTQYF.

This chain uses TRBV29-1 with TRBJ2-2; TRBD1 is a possible D gene (6 bases). Germline V gene lookup returns CDR1 SQVTM and CDR2 ANQGSEA. The CDR3 consists of 11 residues. Trimming shortened V by 5 bases and J by 8 bases, and 9 bases separated the two germline ends. DNA for the CDR3: TGCAGCGTTCCCGGACAGGGGGAGCTGTTTTTT. Its translation: CSVPGQGELFF.